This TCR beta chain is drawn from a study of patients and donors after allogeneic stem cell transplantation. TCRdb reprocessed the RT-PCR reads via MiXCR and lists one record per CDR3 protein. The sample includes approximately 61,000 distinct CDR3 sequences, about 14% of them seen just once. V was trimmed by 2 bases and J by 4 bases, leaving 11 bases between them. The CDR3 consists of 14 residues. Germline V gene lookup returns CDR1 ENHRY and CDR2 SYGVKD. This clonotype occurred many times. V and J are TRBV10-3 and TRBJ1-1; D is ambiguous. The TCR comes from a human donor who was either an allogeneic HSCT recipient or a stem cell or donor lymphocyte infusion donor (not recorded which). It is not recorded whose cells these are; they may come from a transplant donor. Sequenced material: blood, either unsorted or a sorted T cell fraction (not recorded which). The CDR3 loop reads CAISEGGLVTEAFF. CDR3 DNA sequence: TGTGCCATCAGTGAGGGAGGGTTGGTCACTGAAGCTTTCTTT.